Listed below are T cell receptor beta chains from one sample, sequenced in a study of metastatic and nonmetastatic thyroid tumors. TCRdb reassembled clones from the PCR reads with MiXCR. Among fewer than 40,000 clones listed, 25% were seen once. The sample consisted of blood. The receptors stem from a female donor with papillary thyroid cancer or a benign thyroid nodule (not recorded which). Some clones in this sample may be carry-over from other donors' samples. The conserved cysteine and the conserved F or W are not part of the CDR3 here. The order of the fields is D gene, J gene, V gene, CDR3 protein. D genes are given only for firm matches.

>TRBD2|TRBJ2-2|TRBV20-1
SAARGRDTGELF
>TRBD2|TRBJ2-7|TRBV7-7
ASSSRGVGKHEQY
>-|TRBJ2-6|TRBV12-3/TRBV12-4
ASSFGQSGANVLT
>-|TRBJ1-1|TRBV28
ASSSPGPGPSTNTEAF
>-|TRBJ2-6|TRBV28
ASSLLQDSGANVLT
>TRBD1|TRBJ2-7|TRBV19
ASSTDRSGVEQY
>-|TRBJ2-3|TRBV6-5
ASSFGMGDQSLSDTQY
>TRBD2|TRBJ2-1|TRBV11-2
ASSFGLAGGGTEQF
>-|TRBJ1-5|TRBV7-8
ASSLAQDGDPLNQPQH
>TRBD1|TRBJ1-2|TRBV6-1
ASSERQGYGHT
>-|TRBJ2-1|TRBV6-8
ASSPSGNEQF
>TRBD2|TRBJ2-1|TRBV20-1
SATAGTSGSEQF
>-|TRBJ1-2|TRBV4-2
ASSQDLRTETNYGYT
>-|TRBJ1-6|TRBV30
AWGLRENSPLH
>TRBD1|TRBJ2-7|TRBV5-1
ASSLAQGAFGEQY
>TRBD1|TRBJ2-7|TRBV18
ASQSQGAVEQY
>-|TRBJ2-3|TRBV5-4
ASSGGLGGTDTQY
>-|TRBJ2-1|TRBV2
ASTKTLCEQF
>TRBD1|TRBJ2-7|TRBV5-1
ASSLVAGGDEQY
>TRBD1|TRBJ1-1|TRBV20-1
SATTGYTEAF
>-|TRBJ2-5|TRBV20-1
SARIRGRSETRY
>-|TRBJ2-7|TRBV7-9
ASGRFEQY
>-|TRBJ2-2|TRBV5-1
ASSLGDSVTGELF
>-|TRBJ2-1|TRBV6-1
ASIPTGPYNEQF
>TRBD1|TRBJ2-4|TRBV20-1
SAPQGRYLQY
>-|TRBJ2-7|TRBV5-1
ASSLDLRGEQY
>TRBD2|TRBJ2-1|TRBV4-2
ASSPASGRGPGSYNEQF
>TRBD2|TRBJ2-2|TRBV5-1
ASSFQPGLTTGELF
>TRBD2|TRBJ2-7|TRBV20-1
SARARLAGGSSYEQY
>-|TRBJ1-5|TRBV20-1
SARGEGVNQPQH
>-|TRBJ2-7|TRBV6-1
ASSESGGDSSYEQY
>-|TRBJ2-1|TRBV20-1
SLDSNSYNEQF
>-|TRBJ1-5|TRBV5-5
ASRSDSHYDNQPQH
>-|TRBJ2-1|TRBV20-1
SADLRSSGNELF
>TRBD2|TRBJ2-1|TRBV7-3
ASSLSGTSEPNEQF
>TRBD1|TRBJ2-7|TRBV6-1
ASSGRQGKPYEQY
>TRBD2|TRBJ2-7|TRBV30
AWSLSGLADEQY
>-|TRBJ2-3|TRBV2
ASTGRRDSTDTQY
>TRBD2|TRBJ2-7|TRBV7-2
ASSPGLAVYEQY
>TRBD2|TRBJ2-3|TRBV20-1
SAGTSGGGTQY